The T cell receptor beta chain described here comes from a study of blood T cells in healthy people across ages (dated by TCRdb to the mid-2010s). Looking at the study overall: In model experiments, template switching captured roughly one uniquely barcoded TCR beta cDNA molecule for every two T cells. To track age-related changes in TCR beta repertoire diversity, the study relied on deep sequencing normalized with unique cDNA molecular identifiers. Donors were grouped into four age groups: young (average approximately 15 years), middle-aged (around 39), aged (approximately 58) and long-lived (just over 80). Donors of different ages were randomly distributed across sequencing lanes to avoid experimental bias. The study analyzed two additional independent replicas of 1 million unique cDNA reads from the same blood draw for two donors, one aged 18 to 29 and one aged 80 or older.

Donors were approximately 42 systemically healthy Caucasian individuals from Russia aged roughly 6 to 90 years. Each donor gave 8 to 10 milliliters of peripheral blood, drawn into EDTA-treated Vacutainer tubes. Ficoll-Paque density-gradient centrifugation was used to isolate PBMCs, with at least 6 million per sample. Trizol reagent was used to extract total RNA from the PBMCs, yielding at least 5 micrograms per sample. For every donor, an aliquot of PBMCs went through flow cytometry to measure the percentages of naive CD45RAhigh/CD27high T cells. Results the study describes overall, beyond this receptor: Compared with the aged group, the long-lived group had more naive CD4+ T cells, fewer expanded clones and increased TCR diversity, suggesting age selection. As age increased, observed TCR beta diversity per million T cells dropped in a roughly linear way, and a significant reduction was already evident by age 40. Estimates of total diversity from one million sequenced T cells were regarded as lower bounds and underestimates. Observed TCR beta diversity correlated strongly with the percentage of naive T cells measured by flow cytometry. Bulk unsorted PBMC profiling prevented conclusive comparison of naive and antigen-experienced compartments. Because the CMV infection status of the donors was unknown, age-related changes in expanded clonotypes may potentially have been confounded.

The library relied on 5' RACE. The data were produced on an Illumina HiSeq 2500. A second PCR of about 6 to 12 cycles was run with a J-beta primer mix and a sample-barcoded 5' primer. A unique molecular identifier was introduced onto each TCR beta cDNA molecule by a template-switch 5' adaptor carrying 12 random nucleotides. Each sample yielded at least 3 million CDR3-containing paired-end reads. All of the RNA was converted into first-strand cDNA using the Mint cDNA synthesis kit, with a TRBC-specific oligonucleotide serving as the primer. Following uracil-DNA glycosylase treatment, all cDNA underwent a first 18-cycle PCR with the universal primers M1SS and BC2_uni_R. The study's own analysis went as follows. Normalization of each sample was performed by random selection of 1 million high-quality reads, each carrying a distinct molecular identifier. Instead of being binned into consensus sequences, reads that shared molecular identifiers were thrown out. MiTCR, with a Q25 quality threshold and the strictest error-elimination algorithm, was used for CDR3 identification, clonotype clustering and error correction. Lower-bound total TCR beta diversity was estimated with a nonparametric unseen species model using Euler transformation. TCRdb itself trimmed the public reads at Q25 with fastp, ran MiXCR and retained productive beta chains. Each CDR3 protein appears once, grouped with its most common genes and DNA. The V and J calls follow TCRdb's processing rather than the paper's. The sample table holds more than 1,400,000 distinct CDR3 sequences, of which roughly 45% were seen once. Of the sample, under 8% falls within the top ten clones.

Concerning this clonotype itself: The antigen it recognizes is unknown. No per-base quality is available; no much larger clone lies one base away.

The material sequenced was blood. This receptor was identified in a young woman in good health.

For the CDR3, the sequence is CASSFQGGTNEKLFF. In nucleotides, the sequence is TGTGCCAGCAGCTTCCAGGGAGGTACTAATGAAAAACTGTTTTTT. Recombination joined TRBV11-2 with TRBJ1-4, with a weak D call of TRBD1 (5 bases match). The CDR3 measures 15 amino acids from cysteine to phenylalanine. The sequence is cut down to CDR3 DNA, 45 bases in frame from base 1. CDR1 SGHAT and CDR2 FQNNGV were looked up in the germline V gene. V gives up 3 bases and J gives up 2 bases, and the segment between their germline ends measures 10 bases.